The 8 T cell receptor beta chains given below trace back to one sample, sequenced in a study of blood T cell repertoires in COVID-19. TCRdb keeps only in-frame clones here, not all; method: immunoSEQ multiplex PCR. The sample consists of 110,000 to 150,000 clones, around 80% of them appearing once. Sequenced input: peripheral blood. The source is a man aged 60 to 75 with acute or convalescent COVID-19.

This clone occurred a few times. The rearrangement joins TRBV2 to TRBJ2-7; D is undetermined. The ends were cut back, 6 bases at V and 3 bases at J, with 12 bases in the middle. The length of the CDR3 is 13 residues. The germline V gene has CDR1 SNHLY and CDR2 FYNNEI. CDR3 nucleotides: TGTGCCAGCAGGCGAGTAACCCTCTACGAGCAGTACTTC. Translated: CASRRVTLYEQYF.

The J gene is TRBJ2-7, the V gene TRBV10-2; 11 nucleotides agree with TRBD2. This CDR3 contains 13 residues. Unmatched junction bases numbered 3, after V lost 8 bases and J lost 3 bases. Germline CDR1 and CDR2: WSHSY and SAAADI. CDR3 sequence reads: CASGGTSGYEQYF. The CDR3 coding sequence is TGCGCCAGCGGGGGGACTAGCGGCTACGAGCAGTACTTC.

For this clone: A junction end diverges from the germline sequence, so it may reflect a read error. This chain joins TRBV7-3 and TRBJ1-5, with 9 bases matching TRBD1. Germline CDR1 is SGHTA and CDR2 is FQGTGA. The CDR3 has 15 amino acids. CDR3 nucleotide sequence: TGTGCCAGCAGTTTAACAGGGGGCGCGGATCAGCCCCAGCATTTT. Translation: CASSLTGGADQPQHF.

The CDR3 spells CASAQAGAADTQYF. As DNA, the CDR3 is TGTGCCAGCGCTCAGGCGGGAGCTGCAGATACGCAGTATTTT. J is TRBJ2-3 and V is TRBV7-3, with TRBD2 identical over 7 bases. With 8 bases clipped from V and 4 bases from J, the junction kept 9 bases outside the gene matches. The CDR3 has 14 residues. Per germline, CDR1 SGHTA and CDR2 FQGTGA.

This chain connects TRBV6-5 to TRBJ2-4, with D maybe TRBD2 (6 bases). Germline CDR1 reads MNHEY; CDR2 reads SVGAGI. The CDR3 extends over 16 amino acids. V was trimmed by 0 bases and J by 0 bases, leaving 9 bases between them. CDR3: CASSYSVGLAKNIQYF. CDR3 DNA: TGTGCCAGCAGTTACTCGGTGGGACTAGCCAAAAACATTCAGTACTTC.

The rearrangement links TRBV21-1 to TRBJ1-2. TRBV21-1 is given as a pseudogene. The CDR3 length is 14 residues. The CDR3 DNA reads as TGTGCCAGCAGCAAGGGGGGGGCAAGGTATGGCTACACCTTC. Protein sequence: CASSKGGARYGYTF.

Comments on this clone: Within the sample, other DNA sequences also encode this same CDR3. The J gene is TRBJ2-1, the V gene TRBV19; 9 bases fit TRBD2. CDR1 is LNHDA, CDR2 SQIVND, per germline (reference sequence). This CDR3 has 16 amino acids. Trimming cost V 4 bases and J 0 bases; bases outside gene matches: 4. The CDR3 DNA is TGTGCCAGTAGTACCCTTAGCGGGAGCTCCTACAATGAGCAGTTCTTC. Protein product: CASSTLSGSSYNEQFF.

CDR3 coding DNA: TGCGCCAGCAGCCCCATTGGCGGCGGCGGGGAGCTGTTTTTT. Residues: CASSPIGGGGELFF. The chain links TRBV5-1 to TRBJ2-2, with D hard to call. With 4 bases removed from V and 7 bases from J, the gap between germline ends came to 14 bases. The germline CDR1 and CDR2 sequences are SGHRS and YFSETQ. The CDR3 is 14 amino acids.